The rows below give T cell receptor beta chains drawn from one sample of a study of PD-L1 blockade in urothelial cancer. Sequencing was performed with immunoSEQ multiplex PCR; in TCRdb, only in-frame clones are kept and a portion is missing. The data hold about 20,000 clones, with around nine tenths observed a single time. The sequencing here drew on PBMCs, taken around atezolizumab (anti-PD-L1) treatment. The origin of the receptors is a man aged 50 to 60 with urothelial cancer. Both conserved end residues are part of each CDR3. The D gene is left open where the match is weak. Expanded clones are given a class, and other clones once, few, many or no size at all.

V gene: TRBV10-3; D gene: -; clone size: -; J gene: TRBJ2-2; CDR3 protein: CAILQGGGNTGELFF; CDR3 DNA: TGTGCCATCCTACAGGGCGGGGGGAACACCGGGGAGCTGTTTTTT
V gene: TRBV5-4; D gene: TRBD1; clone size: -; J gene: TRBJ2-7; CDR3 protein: CARRGQRYEQYF; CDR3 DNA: TGTGCCAGAAGGGGACAGAGATACGAGCAGTACTTC
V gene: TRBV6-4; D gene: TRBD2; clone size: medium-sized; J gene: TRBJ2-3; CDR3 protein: CASPGSVKRGVVDTQYF; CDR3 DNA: TGTGCCAGCCCCGGTTCTGTAAAGCGGGGGGTTGTAGATACGCAGTATTTT
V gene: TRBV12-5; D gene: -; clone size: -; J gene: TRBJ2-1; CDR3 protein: CASGLAPSGYNEQFF; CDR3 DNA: TGTGCTAGTGGTTTGGCTCCGTCGGGCTACAATGAGCAGTTCTTC
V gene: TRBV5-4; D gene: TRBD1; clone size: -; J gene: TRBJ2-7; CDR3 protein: CASSLGDRVYEQYF; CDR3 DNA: TGTGCCAGCAGCTTGGGGGACAGGGTGTACGAGCAGTACTTC
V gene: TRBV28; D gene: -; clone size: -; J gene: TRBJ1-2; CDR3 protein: CASRAGLDGYTF; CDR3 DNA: TGTGCCAGCAGGGCAGGGTTGGACGGCTACACCTTC
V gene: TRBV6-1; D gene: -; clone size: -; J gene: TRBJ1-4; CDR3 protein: CASSDAPWAEKLFF; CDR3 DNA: TGTGCCAGCAGTGATGCCCCTTGGGCTGAAAAACTGTTTTTT
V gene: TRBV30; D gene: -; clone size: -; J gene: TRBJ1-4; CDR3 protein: CAWSVNRDEKLFF; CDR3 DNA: TGTGCCTGGAGTGTCAACAGGGATGAAAAACTGTTTTTT
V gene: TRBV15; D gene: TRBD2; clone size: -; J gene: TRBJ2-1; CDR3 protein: CATSRDLLAAQFF; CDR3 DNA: TGTGCCACCAGCAGAGATTTACTAGCGGCGCAGTTCTTC
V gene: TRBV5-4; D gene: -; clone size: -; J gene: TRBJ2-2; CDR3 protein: CASMRSANTGELFF; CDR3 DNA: TGTGCCAGCATGCGCAGCGCGAACACCGGGGAGCTGTTTTTT
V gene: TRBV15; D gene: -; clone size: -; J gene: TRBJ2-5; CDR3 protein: CATSRDLETQYF; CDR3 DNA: TGTGCCACCAGCAGAGACTTAGAGACCCAGTACTTC
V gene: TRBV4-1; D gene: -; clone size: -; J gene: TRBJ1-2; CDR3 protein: CASSQVIVPAGSLWYGYTF; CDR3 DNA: TGCGCCAGCAGCCAAGTGATCGTCCCCGCGGGCAGTCTCTGGTATGGCTACACCTTC
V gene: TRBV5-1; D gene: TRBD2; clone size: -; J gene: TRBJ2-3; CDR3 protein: CASSFLAGVPDTQYF; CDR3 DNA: TGCGCCAGCAGCTTTCTAGCGGGAGTCCCAGATACGCAGTATTTT
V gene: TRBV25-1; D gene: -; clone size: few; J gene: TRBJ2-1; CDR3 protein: CASSEWTTAHNNEQFF; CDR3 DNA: TGTGCCAGCAGTGAATGGACTACAGCCCATAACAATGAGCAGTTCTTC
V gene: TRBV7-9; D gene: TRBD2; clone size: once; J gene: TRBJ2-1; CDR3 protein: CASTQLSVREGGRQFF; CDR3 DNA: TGTGCCAGCACCCAGTTATCGGTGCGGGAGGGGGGGCGGCAGTTCTTC
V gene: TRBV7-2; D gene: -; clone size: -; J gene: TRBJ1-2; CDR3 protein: CASSLEPGVVNYGYTF; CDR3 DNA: TGTGCCAGCAGCTTAGAGCCAGGGGTTGTAAACTATGGCTACACCTTC
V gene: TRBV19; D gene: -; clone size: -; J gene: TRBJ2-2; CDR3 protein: CASRDDGELFF; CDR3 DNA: TGTGCCAGCAGGGATGACGGGGAGCTGTTTTTT
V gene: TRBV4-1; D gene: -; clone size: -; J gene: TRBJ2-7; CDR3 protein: CASSQDQVFSYEQYF; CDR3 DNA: TGCGCCAGCAGCCAAGATCAGGTTTTTAGTTACGAGCAGTACTTC
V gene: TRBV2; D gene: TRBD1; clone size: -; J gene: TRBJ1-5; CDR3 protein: CASRGDRGVQPQHF; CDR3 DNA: TGTGCCAGCAGGGGAGACAGGGGAGTCCAGCCCCAGCATTTT
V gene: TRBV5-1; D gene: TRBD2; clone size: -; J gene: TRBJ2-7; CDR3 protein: CASSLGTSSSYEQYF; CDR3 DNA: TGCGCCAGCAGCTTGGGGACTAGCAGCTCCTACGAGCAGTACTTC
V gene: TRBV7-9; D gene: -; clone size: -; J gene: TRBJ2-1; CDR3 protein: CASSSGTQFF; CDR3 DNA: TGTGCCAGCAGCTCTGGCACGCAGTTCTTC
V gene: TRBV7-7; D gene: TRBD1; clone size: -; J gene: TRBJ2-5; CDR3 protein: CASSLGQGVETQYF; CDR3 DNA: TGTGCTAGCAGCTTGGGACAGGGAGTAGAGACCCAGTACTTC
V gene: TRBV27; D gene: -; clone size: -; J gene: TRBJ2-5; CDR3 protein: CASSLGLPLQETQYF; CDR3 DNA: TGTGCCAGCAGTTTGGGACTCCCCCTCCAAGAGACCCAGTACTTC
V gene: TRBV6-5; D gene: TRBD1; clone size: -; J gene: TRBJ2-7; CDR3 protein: CASSRDRASYEQYF; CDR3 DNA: TGTGCCAGCAGTCGGGACAGGGCGAGCTACGAGCAGTACTTC
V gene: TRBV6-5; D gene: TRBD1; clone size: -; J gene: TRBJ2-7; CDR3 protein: CASSYFPGDSSYEQYF; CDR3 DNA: TGTGCCAGCAGTTACTTCCCCGGGGACAGCTCCTACGAGCAGTACTTC
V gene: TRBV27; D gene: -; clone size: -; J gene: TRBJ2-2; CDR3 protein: CASSLRGSSGELFF; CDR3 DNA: TGTGCCAGCAGTTTACGGGGGTCGTCCGGGGAGCTGTTTTTT
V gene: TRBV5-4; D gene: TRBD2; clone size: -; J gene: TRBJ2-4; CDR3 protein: CASSLALAGKNIQYF; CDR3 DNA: TGTGCCAGCAGCTTGGCGCTAGCGGGGAAAAACATTCAGTACTTC
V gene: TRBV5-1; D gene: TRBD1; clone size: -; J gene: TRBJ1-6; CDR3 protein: CATSEGAENSPLHF; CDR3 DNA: TGCGCCACCAGTGAGGGGGCAGAGAATTCACCCCTCCACTTT
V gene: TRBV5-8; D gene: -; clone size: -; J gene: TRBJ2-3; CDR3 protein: CASSLGSSDTQYF; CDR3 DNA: TGTGCCAGCAGCCTAGGTAGCTCAGATACGCAGTATTTT
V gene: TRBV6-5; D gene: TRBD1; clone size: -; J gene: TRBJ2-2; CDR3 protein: CASSTPGGTGELFF; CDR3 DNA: TGTGCCAGCAGTACCCCAGGGGGCACCGGGGAGCTGTTTTTT
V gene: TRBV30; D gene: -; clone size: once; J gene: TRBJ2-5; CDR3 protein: CAWSPLAVQETQYF; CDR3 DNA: TGTGCCTGGAGTCCCTTAGCGGTCCAAGAGACCCAGTACTTC
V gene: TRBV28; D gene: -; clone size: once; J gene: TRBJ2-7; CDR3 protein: CASSGPGTPATYEQYF; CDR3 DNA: TGTGCCAGCAGTGGACCCGGGACACCTGCAACCTACGAGCAGTACTTC
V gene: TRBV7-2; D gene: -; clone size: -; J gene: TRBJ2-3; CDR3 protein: CASSLTGTVTTDTQYF; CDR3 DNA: TGTGCCAGCAGCCTGACAGGAACCGTCACCACAGATACGCAGTATTTT
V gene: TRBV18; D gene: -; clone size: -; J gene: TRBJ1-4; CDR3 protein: CASSPNVGIEEKLFF; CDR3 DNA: TGTGCCAGCTCACCCAATGTCGGGATAGAAGAAAAACTGTTTTTT
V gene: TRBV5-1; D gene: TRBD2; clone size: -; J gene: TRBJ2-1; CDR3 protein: CASSLAGLAGASDEQFF; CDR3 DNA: TGCGCCAGCAGCTTGGCGGGACTAGCGGGAGCCTCGGATGAGCAGTTCTTC